This T cell receptor (beta chain) was documented in a study of blood T cell repertoires in COVID-19 (dated by TCRdb to 2018 to 2020). In terms of the full investigation: Samples covering the acute and convalescent phases of COVID-19 were provided by collaborators in the United States, Italy and Spain. The material from the prospective study consisted of cDNA or gDNA derived from T cells, B-cell-depleted T cells, or PBMCs. The dataset comprised deeply sampled blood TCRbeta repertoires from subjects exposed to, actively infected with, or recovered from COVID-19. The repertoires were released in a freely available public database meant as a resource for research on the immune response to SARS-CoV-2. Samples were obtained from the ongoing ImmuneRACE study (first 160 participants) and from 1,000 to 1,500 subjects provided by 6 global collaborators. Nearly every sample came with metadata listing a de-identified subject ID, COVID-19 status, age in years and sex. HLA class I and class II types, where available, came from metadata supplied by the sample provider rather than from assay-based typing. General study outcomes and caveats: How much clinical and demographic metadata was included differed by source and by participant, and the metadata was provided uncurated.

The germline V gene encodes CDR1 PRHDT and CDR2 FYEKMQ (reference sequence). There are 14 amino acids in the CDR3, from cysteine to phenylalanine inclusive. Solely the CDR3 DNA is kept, with 42 bases framed from the first base. Trimming takes 5 bases off V and 11 bases off J; junction bases not matched to a gene: 7. TCRbeta CDR3 regions were amplified from genomic DNA using the immunoSEQ Assay, a bias-controlled multiplex PCR. Processing in the source paper ran as follows. Nucleated cell counts per sample were estimated from amplification of reference gene primers within the assay. To quantify the absolute abundance of each unique TCRbeta CDR3 rearrangement, sequence reads were collapsed and filtered. For each sample, productive Simpson clonality was calculated as the square root of Simpson's diversity index across productive rearrangements. This is the immuneACCESS table as TCRdb keeps it, with only in-frame sequences that have V and J called. A part of the clones is gone; compared with another copy, unresolved V genes explain less than half, and the rest is unexplained. The V and J calls and clone size were taken over from that table, and D and trimming were inferred from the DNA. In this sample the table shows 250,000 to 300,000 clones, approximately 84% of which occur a single time. The ten largest clones represent about a sixth of the sample.

Participants in the prospective study were aged about 18 to 100 years, lived in more than 20 United States geographic areas, and enrolled through a virtual design. In the prospective study, participants were assigned to cohorts based on the clinical history participants reported in a screening survey and a study questionnaire. For ImmuneRACE Cohort 3, a participant was defined as recovered based on two consecutive negative NP/OP PCR tests, clearance by a healthcare professional, or resolution of symptoms. Each participant in the prospective study had whole blood, serum and a nasopharyngeal or oropharyngeal swab collected by mobile phlebotomists. Participants in the prospective study had the option to provide additional blood draws and questionnaires over an approximately 2-month period. Before DNA extraction, blood samples from the prospective study were shipped at room temperature or frozen. Regarding this clone: Its antigen is still unknown. Base qualities are not at hand, and no much larger clone is one base apart.

The chain was built from TRBV13 and TRBJ1-6; the junction holds 9 bases that match TRBD1. The sample consisted of PBMCs or T cells enriched from blood (not recorded which). This sequence originates from a man aged 18 to 30 who had recovered from COVID-19. The CDR3 protein: CASSRDRGSPPLHF. The DNA is as follows: TGTGCCAGCAGCCGAGACAGGGGGAGTCCACCCCTCCACTTT.